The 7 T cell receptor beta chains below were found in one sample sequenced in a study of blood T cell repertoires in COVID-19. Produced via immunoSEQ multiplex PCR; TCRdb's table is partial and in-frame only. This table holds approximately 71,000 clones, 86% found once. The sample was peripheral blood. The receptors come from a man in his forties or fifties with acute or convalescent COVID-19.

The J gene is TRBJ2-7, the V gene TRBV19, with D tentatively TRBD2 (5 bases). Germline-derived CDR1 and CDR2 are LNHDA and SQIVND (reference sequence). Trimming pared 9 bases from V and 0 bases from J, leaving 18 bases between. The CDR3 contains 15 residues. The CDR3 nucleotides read TGTGCCAGCTCTTCTCCCAGCGGCGTCTCCTACGAGCAGTACTTC. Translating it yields CASSSPSGVSYEQYF.

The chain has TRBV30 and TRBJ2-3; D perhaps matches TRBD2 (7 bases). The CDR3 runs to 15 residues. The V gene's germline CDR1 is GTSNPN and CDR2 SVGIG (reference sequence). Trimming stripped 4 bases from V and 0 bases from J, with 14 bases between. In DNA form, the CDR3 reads TGTGCCTGGAATTCGGGGGGCATCAGCACAGATACGCAGTATTTT. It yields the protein CAWNSGGISTDTQYF.

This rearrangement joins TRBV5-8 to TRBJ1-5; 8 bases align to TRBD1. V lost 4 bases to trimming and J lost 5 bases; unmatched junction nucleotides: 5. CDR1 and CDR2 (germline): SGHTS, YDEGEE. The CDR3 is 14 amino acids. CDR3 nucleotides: TGTGCCAGCAGCCCCGGGACAGGATATCAGCCCCAGCATTTT. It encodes CASSPGTGYQPQHF. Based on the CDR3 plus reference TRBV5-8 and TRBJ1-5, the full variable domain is EAGVTQSPTHLIKTRGQQATLRCSPISGHTSVYWYQQALGLGLQFLLWYDEGEERNRGNFPPRFSGRQFPNYSSELNVNALELEDSALYLCASSPGTGYQPQHFGDGTRLSIL.

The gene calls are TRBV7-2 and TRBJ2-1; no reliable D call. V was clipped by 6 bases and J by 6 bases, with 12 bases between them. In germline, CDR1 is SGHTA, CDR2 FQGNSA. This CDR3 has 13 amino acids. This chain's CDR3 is CASSLTLANEQFF. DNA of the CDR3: TGTGCCAGCAGTCTTACCTTAGCCAATGAGCAGTTCTTC.

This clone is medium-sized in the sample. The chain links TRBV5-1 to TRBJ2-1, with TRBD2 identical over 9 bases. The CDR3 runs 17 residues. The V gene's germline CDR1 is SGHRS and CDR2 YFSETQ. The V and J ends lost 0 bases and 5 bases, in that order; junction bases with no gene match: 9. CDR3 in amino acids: CASSLVPSGIPNNEQFF. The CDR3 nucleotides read TGCGCCAGCAGCTTGGTCCCTAGCGGGATACCGAACAATGAGCAGTTCTTC.

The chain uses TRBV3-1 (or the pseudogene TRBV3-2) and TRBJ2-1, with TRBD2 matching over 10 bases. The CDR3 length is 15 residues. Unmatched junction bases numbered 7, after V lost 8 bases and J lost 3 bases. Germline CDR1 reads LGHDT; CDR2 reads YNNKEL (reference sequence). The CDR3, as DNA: TGTGCCAGCCGCAAAGCGGGGGGGAACTACAATGAGCAGTTCTTC. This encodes CASRKAGGNYNEQFF.

CDR3 sequence reads: CASRNSGSGNTIYF. DNA of the CDR3: TGCGCCAGCAGAAACAGTGGGTCGGGAAACACCATATATTTT. The gene calls are TRBV5-1 and TRBJ1-3; unclear D gene. Germline CDR1 is SGHRS and CDR2 is YFSETQ. Trimming left V 5 bases short and J 4 bases short, with 13 bases between. The CDR3 runs 14 residues.